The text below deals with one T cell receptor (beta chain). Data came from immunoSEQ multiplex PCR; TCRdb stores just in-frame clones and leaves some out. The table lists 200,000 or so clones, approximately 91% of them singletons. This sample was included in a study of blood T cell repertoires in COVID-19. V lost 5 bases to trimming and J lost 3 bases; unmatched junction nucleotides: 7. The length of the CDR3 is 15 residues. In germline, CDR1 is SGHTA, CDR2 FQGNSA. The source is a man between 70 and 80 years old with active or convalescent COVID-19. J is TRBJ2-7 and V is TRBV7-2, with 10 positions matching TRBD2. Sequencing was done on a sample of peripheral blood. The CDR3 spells CASSHESGGVYEQYF. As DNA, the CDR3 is TGTGCCAGCAGCCACGAAAGCGGGGGGGTCTACGAGCAGTACTTC.